A single sample gave rise to the 19 T cell receptor beta chains below, sequenced in a study of shared clonotypes between healthy human individuals (dated by TCRdb to the early 2020s). The library relied on the immunoSEQ multiplex PCR assay. This is the immuneACCESS table as TCRdb keeps it, with only in-frame sequences that have V and J called. A part of the clones is gone; compared with another copy, unresolved V genes explain less than half, and the rest is unexplained. Within this sample are about 1.1 million clones, with around 82% of them counted one time only. 0.5% to 0.6% of the sample goes to the ten largest clones. The sequencing sample was made of memory CD4+ T cells from PBMCs. The sample's cell subset or site label, decoded: CD45RA-negative fraction. The receptor set was obtained from a man younger than 35 in good health. Some clones in this sample may be carry-over from other donors' samples.

The chain carries TRBV7-2 and TRBJ1-1; no reliable D call. Germline CDR1 is SGHTA and CDR2 is FQGNSA. This CDR3 spans 14 amino acids. The V and J ends lost 5 bases and 6 bases respectively, with 16 bases between them. CDR3 DNA sequence: TGTGCCAGCAGCGCGTCTTTGGCAGCGGCTGAAGCTTTCTTT. Translation: CASSASLAAAEAFF.

Here the CDR3 DNA reads TGTGCCAGCAGCGTACTGGAACAGGGTCGCAGAAACACCATATATTTT. This codes for CASSVLEQGRRNTIYF. The chain joins TRBV9 to TRBJ1-3; TRBD1 is a possible D gene (6 bases). Germline CDR1 SGDLS, CDR2 YYNGEE. V was pared by 1 base and J by 5 bases, with 16 bases between. CDR3 length: 16 amino acids.

The chain carries TRBV27 and TRBJ2-2; D is unclear. Germline V gene data show CDR1 as MNHEY and CDR2 as SMNVEV (reference sequence). CDR3 length equals 17 residues. The germline V and J ends were trimmed by 3 bases and 0 bases, with 14 bases remaining between them. CDR3 in amino acids: CASSFGFVESNTGELFF. For the CDR3, the DNA is TGTGCCAGCAGTTTTGGTTTCGTCGAATCGAACACCGGGGAGCTGTTTTTT.

The chain links TRBV27 to TRBJ1-2; 12 bases map to TRBD1. There are 16 residues in the CDR3. The V gene's germline CDR1 is MNHEY and CDR2 SMNVEV (reference sequence). V shed 7 bases and J 7 bases; nucleotides not matched to a gene: 13. The CDR3 spells CASTASWDRGRGGYTF. CDR3 nucleotides: TGTGCCAGCACTGCAAGCTGGGACAGGGGGCGGGGTGGCTACACCTTC.

This clone has a handful of counts. This same CDR3 is encoded by further DNA sequences in the sample. The V call is TRBV14, the J call TRBJ1-1; no definite D call. Germline CDR1 reads SGHDN; CDR2 reads FVKESK. Trimming shortened V by 1 base and J by 2 bases, and 11 bases separated the two germline ends. The CDR3 runs to 15 residues. CDR3 region: CASSQVRDLNTEAFF. The CDR3 DNA is TGTGCCAGCAGCCAAGTAAGGGATCTCAACACTGAAGCTTTCTTT.

The chain is built from TRBV11-2 and TRBJ2-5; D uncertain. V was clipped by 3 bases and J by 4 bases, with 15 bases between them. The CDR3 extends over 15 amino acids. CDR1 is SGHAT and CDR2 is FQNNGV in the germline V gene. CDR3 coding DNA: TGTGCCAGCAGCTTTTTCCAACCCCGAGGAGAGACCCAGTACTTC. Translating gives CASSFFQPRGETQYF. Using reference TRBV11-2 and TRBJ2-5 for the parts outside the CDR3, the full variable domain is EAGVAQSPRYKIIEKRQSVAFWCNPISGHATLYWYQQILGQGPKLLIQFQNNGVVDDSQLPKDRFSAERLKGVDSTLKIQPAKLEDSAVYLCASSFFQPRGETQYFGPGTRLLVL.

This chain uses TRBV5-4 with TRBJ2-7; 11 positions match TRBD2. This CDR3 region has 17 residues. V was clipped by 3 bases and J by 0 bases; unmatched bases: 8. Germline CDR1 SGHNT, CDR2 YYREEE (reference sequence). The DNA for the CDR3 is TGTGCCAGCAGCTGGGGACTAGCGGTTTGGGACTCCTACGAGCAGTACTTC. Translating gives CASSWGLAVWDSYEQYF.

This sequence joins TRBV7-9 and TRBJ2-7; the D call may be TRBD1 or TRBD2 (5 bases each). The CDR3 extends over 16 amino acids. V lost 5 bases to trimming and J lost 2 bases, with 19 bases between them. Germline CDR1 SEHNR, CDR2 FQNEAQ (reference sequence). In DNA form, the CDR3 reads TGTGCCAGCAGCGGGGGTGGTCGGGGCCGGCCCTACGAGCAGTACTTC. Residues: CASSGGGRGRPYEQYF. The full variable domain, with the rest looked up from reference TRBV7-9 and TRBJ2-7, is DTGVSQNPRHKITKRGQNVTFRCDPISEHNRLYWYRQTLGQGPEFLTYFQNEAQLEKSRLLSDRFSAERPKGSFSTLEIQRTEQGDSAMYLCASSGGGRGRPYEQYFGPGTRLTVT.

V usage is TRBV28 and J usage is TRBJ1-3; TRBD1 matches at 10 bases. The CDR3 covers 15 residues. Trimming cost V 5 bases and J 7 bases; bases outside gene matches: 8. Germline values: CDR1 MDHEN, CDR2 SYDVKM. This CDR3 is CASSLRDRGWNTIYF. The CDR3 coding sequence is TGTGCCAGCAGTCTCCGGGACAGGGGTTGGAACACCATATATTTT.

The chain joins TRBV7-9 to TRBJ2-7, with 8 bases identical to TRBD2. Germline CDR1 reads SEHNR; CDR2 reads FQNEAQ (reference sequence). Germline trimming cut 2 bases from V and 3 bases from J; bases unmatched to any gene: 3. This CDR3 region has 14 residues. The CDR3 is CASSLYGRDYEQYF. The CDR3 nucleotides are TGTGCCAGCAGCTTATACGGGAGGGACTACGAGCAGTACTTC.

J is TRBJ1-5 and V is TRBV7-8; 8 bases line up with TRBD1. The germline V gene encodes CDR1 SGHVS and CDR2 FQNEAQ. V lost 2 bases and J lost 0; bases outside the gene matches: 6. This CDR3 comprises 17 residues. CDR3 nucleotides: TGTGCCAGCAGCTTAACCGGGACAGGCAATAGCAATCAGCCCCAGCATTTT. It encodes CASSLTGTGNSNQPQHF.

The chain links TRBV30 to TRBJ2-3, with D possibly matching TRBD2 (5 bases). In germline, CDR1 is GTSNPN, CDR2 SVGIG (reference sequence). The CDR3 is 15 amino acids. Trimming cost V 5 bases and J 1 base, with 16 bases left between them. The CDR3: CAWPPGGAGTDTQYF. The CDR3 DNA reads as TGTGCCTGGCCCCCCGGAGGCGCGGGCACAGATACGCAGTATTTT.

V and J are TRBV5-1 and TRBJ2-3, with 8 bases identical to TRBD2. V was pared by 3 bases and J by 1 base, with 7 bases of the junction left unmatched. CDR1 and CDR2 from the germline V gene are SGHRS and YFSETQ. The CDR3 consists of 16 residues. The CDR3 region is CASSSLAASGTDTQYF. The CDR3 bases are TGCGCCAGCAGCTCACTAGCGGCCTCTGGCACAGATACGCAGTATTTT.

The J gene is TRBJ1-2, the V gene TRBV19; TRBD1 is a possible D gene (5 bases). Germline CDR1 and CDR2: LNHDA and SQIVND (reference sequence). The CDR3 runs 13 residues. V shed 8 bases and J shed 3 bases, with 13 bases lying between them. DNA of the CDR3: TGTGCCAGTCCCTGGGGACCGCACTATGGCTACACCTTC. Translated, it gives CASPWGPHYGYTF.

The chain uses TRBV30 and TRBJ1-4; 9 nucleotides align to TRBD1. Germline V lookup: CDR1 GTSNPN, CDR2 SVGIG (reference sequence). J lost 0 bases, V lost 8 bases, and 10 bases had no gene match. This CDR3 contains 16 residues. CDR3: CAVGQGPSATNEKLFF. CDR3 DNA sequence: TGTGCCGTTGGACAGGGGCCTTCAGCAACTAATGAAAAACTGTTTTTT.

V gene TRBV28 combines with J gene TRBJ2-7; 7 nucleotides line up with TRBD2. The germline V gene encodes CDR1 MDHEN and CDR2 SYDVKM. With V trimmed by 4 bases and J by 3 bases, 6 bases remained unmatched. The length of the CDR3 is 14 residues. The CDR3 bases are TGTGCCAGCAGTTCCAAGCGGGATATCTACGAGCAGTACTTC. The encoded protein is CASSSKRDIYEQYF.

CDR3 residues: CASSFGVRDTEAFF. CDR3 sequence (DNA): TGTGCCAGCAGCTTTGGGGTTAGGGACACTGAAGCTTTCTTT. The V and J genes are TRBV5-6 and TRBJ1-1; no definite D call. The CDR3 has 14 residues. Trimming removed 2 bases at V and 3 bases at J, with 11 bases between. Germline loops: CDR1 SGHDT, CDR2 YYEEEE.

The chain combines TRBV10-3 with TRBJ2-6, with D maybe TRBD2 (5 bases). Germline loops: CDR1 ENHRY, CDR2 SYGVKD. Trimming shortened V by 3 bases and J by 2 bases, and 8 bases separated the two germline ends. The length of the CDR3 is 15 residues. The CDR3 nucleotides are TGTGCCATCAGTGAAAGAGGGACTGGGGCCAACGTCCTGACTTTC. This gives the protein CAISERGTGANVLTF.

The chain couples TRBV9 to TRBJ2-1; D may be TRBD2 (6 bases). From germline, CDR1 is SGDLS and CDR2 YYNGEE. The CDR3 has 14 amino acids. V was pared by 4 bases and J by 10 bases, with 18 bases between. CDR3 nucleotide sequence: TGTGCCAGCAGCCCCCGGGACTTCCTAGCGGAGCAGTTCTTC. It codes for CASSPRDFLAEQFF.